The source of this TCR beta chain is a study of T cell responses to AZD1222 COVID-19 vaccine. Study-level findings and limits: Without day 14 samples, only post-peak T cell repertoires were studied.

Assay: immunoSEQ multiplex PCR; the TCRdb copy retains only in-frame clones and omits some. Among 150,000 or so clones listed, roughly nine tenths were seen once. As concerns this clone: Its antigen is unidentified.

Germline lookup yields CDR1 SEHNR and CDR2 FQNEAQ (reference sequence). The CDR3 contains 12 residues. The germline V and J ends were trimmed by 5 bases and 0 bases, with 4 bases remaining between them. Samples with a second dose at about 4 or about 12 weeks were pooled together. This clonotype was obtained from an adult who received the AZD1222 COVID-19 vaccine. V gene TRBV7-9 combines with J gene TRBJ1-2; no firm D call. The sequencing here drew on peripheral blood, taken 28 days after the second AZD1222 dose. The CDR3 protein is CASSTSNYGYTF. DNA of the CDR3: TGTGCCAGCAGCACTTCTAACTATGGCTACACCTTC.